This TCR beta chain was identified during a study of shared T cell receptors in the human thymus (dated by TCRdb to about 2021). Broadly, across the study: The study examined how self-reactive, shared T-cell receptor alpha chains are generated in the human thymus.

Per the germline V gene, SGHRS is the CDR1 and YFSETQ is the CDR2. V was cut back by 0 bases and J by 3 bases, leaving a gap of 10 bases between them. The CDR3 has 14 amino acids, counting the end cysteine and phenylalanine. Only CDR3 DNA is held: 42 bases, read in frame from base 1. The library was prepared using the immunoSEQ multiplex PCR assay. Held by TCRdb, this immuneACCESS table contains in-frame sequences only and omits some clones. Under half of the omission traces to an unresolved V gene where checked; the cause of the rest is unknown. The sample table records hundreds of thousands of clones; about 90% of these occur just once. Over 0.008% of the sample rests with the top ten. Regarding this clone: What this receptor recognizes is not known. The record has no base qualities; no much larger clone is one base away.

These data are also associated with another study on human thymus T cells. As that second paper reports: Donors were immunologically healthy infants undergoing open corrective cardiac surgery for congenital heart defects in Finland. Thymus tissue was collected as surgical resects that were removed during corrective cardiac surgery. Biased V and J gene segment usage appeared to be present in both thymic and peripheral blood repertoires. Highly overlapping thymic TCR repertoires among unrelated individuals were reported in the related research. TCR alpha and beta repertoires from roughly 8 infant thymus samples and four related peripheral blood samples were characterized in the study. Donor ages ranged from about 6 to 244 days, and the cohort comprised over five male and two female infants. Thymocytes were mechanically released from the tissue and were stored as pellets of about 9-33 million cells at -70 degrees C. Genomic DNA was extracted from frozen cell pellets with a QIAsymphony instrument. Using the immunoSEQ multiplex PCR assay, the TCRB and TCRAD loci were amplified from a standardized quantity of quality-controlled genomic DNA. The amplicons covered the V(D)J region and were long enough to include the CDR3 and to identify the V and J genes. Through the commercial immunoSEQ service, the amplicons were sequenced on an Illumina platform. Corrections for primer bias and sequencing errors followed previously described methods, while TCRAD and TCRB definitions were based on the IMGT database. Analysis of the repertoires was done with immunoSEQ Analyzer 3.0 and VDJTools and included basic statistics, V/J segment usage, diversity estimates, rarefaction and pairwise overlap. To estimate diversity, the Chao1, ChaoE, Efron-Thisted, Shannon and inverse Simpson indices were applied, and diversity was also estimated on datasets down-sampled to the smallest sample. Repertoire overlap was determined by strict matching of CDR3 nucleotide sequence, V gene and J gene, and Jaccard-based multidimensional scaling clustering was applied. On average, about 800,000 unique TCRB clonotypes were obtained from thymus samples, compared with 75,000 to 90,000 from blood samples.

Recombination connected TRBV5-1 to TRBJ2-7, with no reliable assignment of the D segment. Material for sequencing was thymocytes. The sequence derives from a boy younger than two with a congenital heart defect. Donor details come from another sample of the same person, matched by shared clones. The bases are TGCGCCAGCAGCTTGGAAGCTCGTGGCTACGAGCAGTACTTC. It translates as CASSLEARGYEQYF.